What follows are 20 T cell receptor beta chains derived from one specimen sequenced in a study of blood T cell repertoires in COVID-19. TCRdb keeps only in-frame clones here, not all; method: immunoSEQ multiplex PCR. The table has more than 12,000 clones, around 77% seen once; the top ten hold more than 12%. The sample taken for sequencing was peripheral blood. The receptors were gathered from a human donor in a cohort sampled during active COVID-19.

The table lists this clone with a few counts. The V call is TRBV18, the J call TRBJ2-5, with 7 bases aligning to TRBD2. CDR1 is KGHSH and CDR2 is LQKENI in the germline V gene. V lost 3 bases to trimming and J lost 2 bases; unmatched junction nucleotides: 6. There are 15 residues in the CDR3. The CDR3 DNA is TGTGCCAGCTCACCGAACGGGGGGAGGCAAGAGACCCAGTACTTC. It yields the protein CASSPNGGRQETQYF.

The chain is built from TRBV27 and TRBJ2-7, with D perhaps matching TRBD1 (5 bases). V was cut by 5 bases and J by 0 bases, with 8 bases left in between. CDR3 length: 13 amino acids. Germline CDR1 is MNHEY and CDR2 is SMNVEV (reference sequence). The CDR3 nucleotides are TGTGCCAGCAGTGACAGATTCTCCTACGAGCAGTACTTC. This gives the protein CASSDRFSYEQYF.

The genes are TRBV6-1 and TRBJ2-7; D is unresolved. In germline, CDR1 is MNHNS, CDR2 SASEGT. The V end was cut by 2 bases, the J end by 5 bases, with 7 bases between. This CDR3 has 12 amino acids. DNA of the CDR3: TGTGCCAGCAGTGAAATGACTCACGAGCAGTACTTC. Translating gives CASSEMTHEQYF.

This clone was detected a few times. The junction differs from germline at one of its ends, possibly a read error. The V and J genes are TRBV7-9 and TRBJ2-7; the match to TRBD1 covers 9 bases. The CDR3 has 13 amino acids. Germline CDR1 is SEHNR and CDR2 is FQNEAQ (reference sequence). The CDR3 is CASSLDEDRDRDF. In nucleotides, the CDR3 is TGTGCCAGCAGCTTAGACGAGGACCGGGACAGGGACTTC.

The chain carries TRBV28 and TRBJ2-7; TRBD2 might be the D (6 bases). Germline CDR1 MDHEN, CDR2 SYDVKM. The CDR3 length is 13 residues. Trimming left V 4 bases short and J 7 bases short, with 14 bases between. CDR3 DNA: TGTGCCAGCAGTTCGGCGACTAGACAGGAGCAGTACTTC. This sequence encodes CASSSATRQEQYF. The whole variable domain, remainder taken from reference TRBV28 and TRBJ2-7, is DVKVTQSSRYLVKRTGEKVFLECVQDMDHENMFWYRQDPGLGLRLIYFSYDVKMKEKGDIPEGYSVSREKKERFSLILESASTNQTSMYLCASSSATRQEQYFGPGTRLTVT.

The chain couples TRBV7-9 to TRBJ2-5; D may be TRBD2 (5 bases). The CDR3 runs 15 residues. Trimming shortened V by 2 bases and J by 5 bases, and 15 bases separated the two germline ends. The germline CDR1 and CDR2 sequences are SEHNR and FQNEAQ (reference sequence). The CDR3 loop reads CASSLRAGMGETQYF. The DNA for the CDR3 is TGTGCCAGCAGCTTACGGGCCGGGATGGGGGAGACCCAGTACTTC.

The CDR3 DNA sequence: TGTGCCAGCACCACGGAGATGGGGACAGGCATGAAGACCCAGTACTTC. Translated, it gives CASTTEMGTGMKTQYF. The chain combines TRBV2 with TRBJ2-5, with 8 nucleotides matching TRBD1. Germline CDR1 reads SNHLY; CDR2 reads FYNNEI. The CDR3 totals 16 residues. Unmatched junction bases numbered 16, after V lost 7 bases and J lost 6 bases. The variable domain in full, with the rest retrieved from reference TRBV2 and TRBJ2-5, is EPEVTQTPSHQVTQMGQEVILRCVPISNHLYFYWYRQILGQKVEFLVSFYNNEISEKSEIFDDQFSVERPDGSNFTLKIRSTKLEDSAMYFCASTTEMGTGMKTQYFGPGTRLLVL.

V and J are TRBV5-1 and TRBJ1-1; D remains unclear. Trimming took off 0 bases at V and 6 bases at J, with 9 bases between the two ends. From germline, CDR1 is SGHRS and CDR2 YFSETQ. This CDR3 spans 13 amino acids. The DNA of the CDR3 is TGCGCCAGCAGCTTGGACCCGGTAGCTGAAGCTTTCTTT. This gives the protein CASSLDPVAEAFF.

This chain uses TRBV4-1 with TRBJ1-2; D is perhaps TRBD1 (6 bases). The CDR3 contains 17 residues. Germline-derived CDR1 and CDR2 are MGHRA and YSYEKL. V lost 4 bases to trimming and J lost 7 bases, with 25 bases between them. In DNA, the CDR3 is TGCGCCAGCAGCCGACAGGACCCCCAGACAACTCAGGGTGGCTACACCTTC. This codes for CASSRQDPQTTQGGYTF.

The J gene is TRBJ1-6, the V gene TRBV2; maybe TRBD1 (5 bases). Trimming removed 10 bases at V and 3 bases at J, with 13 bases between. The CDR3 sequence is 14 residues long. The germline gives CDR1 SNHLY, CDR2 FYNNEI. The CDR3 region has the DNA TGTGCCACCCCCGGGGGAGACTATAATTCACCCCTCCACTTT. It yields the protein CATPGGDYNSPLHF.

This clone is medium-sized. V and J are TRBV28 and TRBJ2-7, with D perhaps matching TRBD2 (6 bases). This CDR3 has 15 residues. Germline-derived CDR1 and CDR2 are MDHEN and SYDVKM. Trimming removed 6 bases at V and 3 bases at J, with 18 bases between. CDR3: CASSPGSNGGYEQYF. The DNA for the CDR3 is TGTGCCAGCAGCCCAGGGTCTAACGGGGGCTACGAGCAGTACTTC.

This CDR3 reads CASSLVTANYGYTF. The CDR3 nucleotides are TGTGCCAGCAGCTTGGTAACCGCGAACTATGGCTACACCTTC. The gene calls are TRBV5-6 and TRBJ1-2; D gene ambiguous. The CDR3 is 14 amino acids. Looked up from germline, CDR1 is SGHDT and CDR2 is YYEEEE. V was clipped by 0 bases and J by 2 bases, with 8 bases between them.

DNA of the CDR3: TGCGCCAGCAGCTTCAAGGGACTAGCGGGGACTTTCACAGATACGCAGTATTTT. This translates into CASSFKGLAGTFTDTQYF. The gene calls are TRBV5-1 and TRBJ2-3; 13 positions agree with TRBD2. The CDR3 contains 18 residues. Trimming took 2 bases from V and 2 from J; bases not matched to a gene: 8. Germline V CDR1 and CDR2: SGHRS, YFSETQ.

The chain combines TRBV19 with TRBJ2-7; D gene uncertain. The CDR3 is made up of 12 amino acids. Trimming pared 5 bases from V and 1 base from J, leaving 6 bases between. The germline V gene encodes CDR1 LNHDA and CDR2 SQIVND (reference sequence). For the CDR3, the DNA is TGTGCCAGTAGTCACACGTCCTACGAGCAGTACTTC. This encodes CASSHTSYEQYF.

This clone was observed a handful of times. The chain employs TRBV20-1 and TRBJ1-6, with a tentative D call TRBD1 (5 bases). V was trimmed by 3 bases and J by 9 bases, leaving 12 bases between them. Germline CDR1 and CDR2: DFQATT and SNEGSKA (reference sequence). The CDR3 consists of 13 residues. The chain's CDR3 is CSASEGVLSPLHF. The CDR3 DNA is TGCAGTGCTAGTGAAGGGGTCCTTTCACCCCTCCACTTT.

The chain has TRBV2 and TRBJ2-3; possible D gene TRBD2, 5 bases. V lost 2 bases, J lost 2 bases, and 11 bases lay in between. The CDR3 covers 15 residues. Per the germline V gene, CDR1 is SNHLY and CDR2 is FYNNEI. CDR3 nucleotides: TGTGCCAGCAGTGAACTACTAGGAAACACAGATACGCAGTATTTT. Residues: CASSELLGNTDTQYF.

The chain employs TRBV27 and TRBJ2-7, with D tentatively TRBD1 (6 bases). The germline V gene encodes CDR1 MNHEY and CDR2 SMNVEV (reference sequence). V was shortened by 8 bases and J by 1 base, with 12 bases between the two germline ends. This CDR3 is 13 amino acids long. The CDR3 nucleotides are TGTGCCAGCGGGGTAGACAGGTCCTACGAGCAGTACTTC. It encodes CASGVDRSYEQYF.

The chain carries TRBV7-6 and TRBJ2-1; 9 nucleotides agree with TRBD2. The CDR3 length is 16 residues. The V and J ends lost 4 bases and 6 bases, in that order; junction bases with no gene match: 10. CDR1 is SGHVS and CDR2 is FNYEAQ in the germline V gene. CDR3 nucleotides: TGTGCCAGCAGCTCGATTTCAGCGCGGGAGGGCAATGAGCAGTTCTTC. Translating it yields CASSSISAREGNEQFF.

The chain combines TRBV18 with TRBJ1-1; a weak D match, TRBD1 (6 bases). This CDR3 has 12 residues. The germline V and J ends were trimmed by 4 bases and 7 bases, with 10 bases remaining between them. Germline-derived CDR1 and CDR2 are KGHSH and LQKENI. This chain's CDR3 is CASSQADSEAFF. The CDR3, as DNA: TGTGCCAGCTCACAGGCGGACAGTGAAGCTTTCTTT.

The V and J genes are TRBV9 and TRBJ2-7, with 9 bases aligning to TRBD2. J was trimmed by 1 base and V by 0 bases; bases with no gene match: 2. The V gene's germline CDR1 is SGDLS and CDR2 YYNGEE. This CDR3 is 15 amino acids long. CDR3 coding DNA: TGTGCCAGCAGCGTAGGAGCGGGGGGTTCCTACGAGCAGTACTTC. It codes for CASSVGAGGSYEQYF.